This T cell receptor (beta chain) was captured in a study of T cells in Graves' hyperthyroidism and ophthalmopathy. Patients were aged 18 to 65, had disease duration under 2 months, and had newly diagnosed hyperthyroidism. The CDR3 consists of 19 residues. The V gene end was trimmed by 6 bases and the J gene end by 7 bases; junction bases not matched to a gene: 16. Germline V gene data show CDR1 as MNHEY and CDR2 as SVGAGI. There were TCR beta CDR3 regions amplified from RNA transcripts. The TCR CDR3 was amplified in a first-round RT-PCR using the HTBI primer set. One entry per CDR3 protein results from TCRdb running MiXCR on the multiplex PCR reads. The sample consists of 270,000 or so distinct CDR3 sequences, roughly 15% of them appearing once.

This chain links TRBV6-5 with TRBJ2-1; 15 bases map to TRBD2. What was sequenced was blood. This TCR derives from a woman in her fifties or sixties with Graves' hyperthyroidism that later progressed to Graves' ophthalmopathy. CDR3 protein: CASSLISGLAGGAMNEQFF. CDR3 bases: TGTGCCAGCAGCTTAATATCGGGACTAGCGGGAGGAGCGATGAATGAGCAGTTCTTC.